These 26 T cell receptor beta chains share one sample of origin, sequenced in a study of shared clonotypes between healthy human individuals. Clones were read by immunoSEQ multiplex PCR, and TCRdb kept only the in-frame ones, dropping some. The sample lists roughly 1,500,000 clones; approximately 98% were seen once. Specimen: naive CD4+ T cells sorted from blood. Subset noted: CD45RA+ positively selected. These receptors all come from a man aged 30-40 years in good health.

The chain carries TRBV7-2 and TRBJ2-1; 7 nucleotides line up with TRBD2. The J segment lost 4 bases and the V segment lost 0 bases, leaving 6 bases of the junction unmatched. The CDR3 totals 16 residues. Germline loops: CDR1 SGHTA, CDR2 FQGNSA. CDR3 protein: CASSLAGLAVYNEQFF. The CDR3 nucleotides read TGTGCCAGCAGCTTAGCTGGGCTAGCGGTTTACAATGAGCAGTTCTTC.

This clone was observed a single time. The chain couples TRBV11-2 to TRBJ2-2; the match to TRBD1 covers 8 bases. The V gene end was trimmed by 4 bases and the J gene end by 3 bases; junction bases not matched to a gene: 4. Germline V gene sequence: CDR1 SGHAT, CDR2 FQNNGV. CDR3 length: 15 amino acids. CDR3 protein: CASSSDREDTGELFF. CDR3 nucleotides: TGTGCCAGCAGCTCGGACAGGGAGGACACCGGGGAGCTGTTTTTT.

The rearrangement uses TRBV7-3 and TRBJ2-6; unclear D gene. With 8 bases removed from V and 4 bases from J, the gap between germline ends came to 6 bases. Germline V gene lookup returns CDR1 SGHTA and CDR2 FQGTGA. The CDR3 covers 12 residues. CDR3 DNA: TGTGCCAGCTCCGTAGGGGCCAACGTCCTGACTTTC. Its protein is CASSVGANVLTF.

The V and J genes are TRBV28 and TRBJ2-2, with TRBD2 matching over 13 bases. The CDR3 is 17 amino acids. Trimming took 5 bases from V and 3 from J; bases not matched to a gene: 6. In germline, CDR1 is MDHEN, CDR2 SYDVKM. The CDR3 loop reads CASSPGTSGTHTGELFF. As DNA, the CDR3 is TGTGCCAGCAGTCCCGGGACTAGCGGGACCCACACCGGGGAGCTGTTTTTT.

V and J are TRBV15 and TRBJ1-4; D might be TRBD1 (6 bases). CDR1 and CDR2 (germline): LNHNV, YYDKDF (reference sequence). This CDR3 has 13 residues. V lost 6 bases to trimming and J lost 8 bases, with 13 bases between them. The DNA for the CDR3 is TGTGCCACCAGACAGGGTCGGAGGGAAAAACTGTTTTTT. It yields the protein CATRQGRREKLFF. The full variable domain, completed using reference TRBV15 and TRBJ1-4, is DAMVIQNPRYQVTQFGKPVTLSCSQTLNHNVMYWYQQKSSQAPKLLFHYYDKDFNNEADTPDNFQSRRPNTSFCFLDIRSPGLGDTAMYLCATRQGRREKLFFGSGTQLSVL.

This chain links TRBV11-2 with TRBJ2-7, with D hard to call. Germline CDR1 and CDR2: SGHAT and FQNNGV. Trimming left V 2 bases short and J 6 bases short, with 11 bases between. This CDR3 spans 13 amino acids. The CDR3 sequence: CASSLFRALEQYF. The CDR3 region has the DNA TGTGCCAGCAGCTTATTTCGCGCGCTCGAGCAGTACTTC.

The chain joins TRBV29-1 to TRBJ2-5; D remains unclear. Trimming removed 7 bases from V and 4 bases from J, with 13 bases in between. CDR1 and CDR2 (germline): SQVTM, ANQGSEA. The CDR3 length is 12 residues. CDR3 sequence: CSEARLGETQYF. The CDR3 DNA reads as TGCAGCGAGGCGCGTCTGGGAGAGACCCAGTACTTC. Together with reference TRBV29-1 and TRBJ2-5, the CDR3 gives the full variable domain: SAVISQKPSRDICQRGTSLTIQCQVDSQVTMMFWYRQQPGQSLTLIATANQGSEATYESGFVIDKFPISRPNLTFSTLTVSNMSPEDSSIYLCSEARLGETQYFGPGTRLLVL.

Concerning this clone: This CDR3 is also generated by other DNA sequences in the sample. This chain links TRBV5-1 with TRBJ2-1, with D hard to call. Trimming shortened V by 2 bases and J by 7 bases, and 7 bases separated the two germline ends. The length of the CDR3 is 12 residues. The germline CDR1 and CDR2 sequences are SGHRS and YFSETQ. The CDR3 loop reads CASSFSGNEQFF. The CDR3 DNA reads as TGCGCCAGCAGCTTCTCCGGTAATGAGCAGTTCTTC.

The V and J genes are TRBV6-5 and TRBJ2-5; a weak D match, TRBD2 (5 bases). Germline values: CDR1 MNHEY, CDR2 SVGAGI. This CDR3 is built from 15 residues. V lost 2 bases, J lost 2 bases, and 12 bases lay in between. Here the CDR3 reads CASSYKVGVQETQYF. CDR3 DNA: TGTGCCAGCAGTTACAAAGTGGGAGTACAAGAGACCCAGTACTTC.

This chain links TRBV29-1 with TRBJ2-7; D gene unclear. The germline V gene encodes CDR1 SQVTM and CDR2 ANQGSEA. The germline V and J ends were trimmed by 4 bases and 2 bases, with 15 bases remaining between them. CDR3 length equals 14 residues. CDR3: CSVGPRGSTYEQYF. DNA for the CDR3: TGCAGCGTTGGCCCCCGTGGCTCTACCTACGAGCAGTACTTC.

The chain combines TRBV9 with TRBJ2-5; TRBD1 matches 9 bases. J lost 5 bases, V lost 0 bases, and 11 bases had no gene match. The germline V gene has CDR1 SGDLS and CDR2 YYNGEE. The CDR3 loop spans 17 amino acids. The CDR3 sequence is CASSVAGTGGAGETQYF. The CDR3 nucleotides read TGTGCCAGCAGCGTAGCCGGTACAGGGGGCGCCGGGGAGACCCAGTACTTC.

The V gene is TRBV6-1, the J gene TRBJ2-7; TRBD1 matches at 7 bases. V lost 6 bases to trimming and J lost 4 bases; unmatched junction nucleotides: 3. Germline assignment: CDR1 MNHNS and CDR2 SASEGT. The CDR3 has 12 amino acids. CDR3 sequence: CASRPGGYEQYF. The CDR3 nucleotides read TGTGCCAGCAGGCCAGGGGGTTACGAGCAGTACTTC.

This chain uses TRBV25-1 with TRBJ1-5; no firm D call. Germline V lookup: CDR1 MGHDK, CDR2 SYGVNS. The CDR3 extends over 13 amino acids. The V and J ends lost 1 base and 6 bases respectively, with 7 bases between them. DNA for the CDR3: TGTGCCAGCAGTGAATTTGGGAGTCAGCCCCAGCATTTT. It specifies CASSEFGSQPQHF.

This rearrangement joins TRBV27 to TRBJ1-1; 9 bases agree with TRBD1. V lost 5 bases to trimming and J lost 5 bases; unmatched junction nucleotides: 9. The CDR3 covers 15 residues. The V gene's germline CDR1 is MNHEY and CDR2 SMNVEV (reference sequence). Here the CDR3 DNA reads TGTGCCAGCAGTACAACAGGGGGCGCGGAAACTGAAGCTTTCTTT. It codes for CASSTTGGAETEAFF.

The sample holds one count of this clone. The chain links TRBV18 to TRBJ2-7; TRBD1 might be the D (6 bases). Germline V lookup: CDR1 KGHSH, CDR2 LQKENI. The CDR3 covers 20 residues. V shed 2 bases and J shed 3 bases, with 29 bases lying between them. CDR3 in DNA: TGTGCCAGCTCACCAACCCGGGCCAGGGGAAGGGGGAGAGTTGACTACGAGCAGTACTTC. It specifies CASSPTRARGRGRVDYEQYF.

CDR3 amino acids: CASSEQGPTEAFF. In DNA form, the CDR3 reads TGCGCCAGCAGCGAACAGGGGCCAACTGAAGCTTTCTTT. V usage is TRBV5-1 and J usage is TRBJ1-1; 7 bases agree with TRBD1. The trim removed 4 bases at V and 5 bases at J, leaving 5 bases unmatched. CDR3 length: 13 residues. Per the germline V gene, CDR1 is SGHRS and CDR2 is YFSETQ.

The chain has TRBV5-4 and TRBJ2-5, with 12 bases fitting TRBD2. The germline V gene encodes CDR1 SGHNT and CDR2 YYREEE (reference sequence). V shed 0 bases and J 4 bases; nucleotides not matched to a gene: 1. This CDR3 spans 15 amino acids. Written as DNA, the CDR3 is TGTGCCAGCAGCTTGGGGACTAGCGGGACAGAGACCCAGTACTTC. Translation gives CASSLGTSGTETQYF.

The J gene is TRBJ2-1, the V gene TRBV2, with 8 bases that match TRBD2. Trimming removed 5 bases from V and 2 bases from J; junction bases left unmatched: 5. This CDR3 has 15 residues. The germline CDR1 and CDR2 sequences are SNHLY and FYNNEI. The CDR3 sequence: CASSSGTRPYNEQFF. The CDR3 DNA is TGTGCCAGCAGTTCCGGGACTAGACCCTACAATGAGCAGTTCTTC.

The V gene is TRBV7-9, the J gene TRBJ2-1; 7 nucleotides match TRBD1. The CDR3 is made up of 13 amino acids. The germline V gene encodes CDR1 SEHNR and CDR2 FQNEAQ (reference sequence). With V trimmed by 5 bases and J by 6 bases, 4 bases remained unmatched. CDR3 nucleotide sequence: TGTGCCAGCAGCCCGGACAGGAGCAATGAGCAGTTCTTC. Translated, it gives CASSPDRSNEQFF. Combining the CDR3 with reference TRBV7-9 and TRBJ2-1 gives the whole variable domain DTGVSQNPRHKITKRGQNVTFRCDPISEHNRLYWYRQTLGQGPEFLTYFQNEAQLEKSRLLSDRFSAERPKGSFSTLEIQRTEQGDSAMYLCASSPDRSNEQFFGPGTRLTVL.

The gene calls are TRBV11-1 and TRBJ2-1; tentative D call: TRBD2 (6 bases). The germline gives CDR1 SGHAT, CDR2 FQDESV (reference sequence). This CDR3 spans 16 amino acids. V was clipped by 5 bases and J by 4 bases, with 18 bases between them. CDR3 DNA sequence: TGTGCCAGCAGCCCAGGGCGGGGATCACAGTACAATGAGCAGTTCTTC. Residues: CASSPGRGSQYNEQFF.

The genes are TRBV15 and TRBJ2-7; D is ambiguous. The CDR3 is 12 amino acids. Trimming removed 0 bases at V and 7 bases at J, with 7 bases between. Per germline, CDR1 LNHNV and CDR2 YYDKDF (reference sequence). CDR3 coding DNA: TGTGCCACCAGCAGAGATTGGTGGGAGCAGTACTTC. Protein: CATSRDWWEQYF.

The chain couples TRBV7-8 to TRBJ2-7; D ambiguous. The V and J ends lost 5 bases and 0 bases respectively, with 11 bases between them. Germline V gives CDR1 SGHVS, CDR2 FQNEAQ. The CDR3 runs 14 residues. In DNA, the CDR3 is TGTGCCAGCAGCCGGACGGTGAGCTCCTACGAGCAGTACTTC. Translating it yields CASSRTVSSYEQYF.

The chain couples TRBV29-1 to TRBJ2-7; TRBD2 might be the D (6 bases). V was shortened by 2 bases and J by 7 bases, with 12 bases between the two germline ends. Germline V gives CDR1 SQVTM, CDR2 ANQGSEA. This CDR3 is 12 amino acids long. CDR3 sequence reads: CSVERGLREQYF. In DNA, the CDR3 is TGCAGCGTTGAACGGGGGTTGAGGGAGCAGTACTTC.

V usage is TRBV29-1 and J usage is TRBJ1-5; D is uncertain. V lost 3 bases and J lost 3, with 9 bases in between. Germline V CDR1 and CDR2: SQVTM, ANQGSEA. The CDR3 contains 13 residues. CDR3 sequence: CSVEEGVNQPQHF. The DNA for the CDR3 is TGCAGCGTTGAGGAAGGAGTCAATCAGCCCCAGCATTTT. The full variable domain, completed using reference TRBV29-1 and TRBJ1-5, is SAVISQKPSRDICQRGTSLTIQCQVDSQVTMMFWYRQQPGQSLTLIATANQGSEATYESGFVIDKFPISRPNLTFSTLTVSNMSPEDSSIYLCSVEEGVNQPQHFGDGTRLSIL.

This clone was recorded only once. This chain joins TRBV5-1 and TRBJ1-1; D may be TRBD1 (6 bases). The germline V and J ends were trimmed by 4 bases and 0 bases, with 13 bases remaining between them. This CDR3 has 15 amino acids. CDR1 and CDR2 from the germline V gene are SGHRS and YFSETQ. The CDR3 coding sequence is TGCGCCAGCAGCGGTGGGGGGCAGTTGAACACTGAAGCTTTCTTT. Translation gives CASSGGGQLNTEAFF.

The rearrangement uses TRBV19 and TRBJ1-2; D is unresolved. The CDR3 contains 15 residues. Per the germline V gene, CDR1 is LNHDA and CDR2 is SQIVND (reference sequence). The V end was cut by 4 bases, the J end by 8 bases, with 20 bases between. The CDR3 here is CASSTQVGMTGGYTF. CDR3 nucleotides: TGTGCCAGTAGTACCCAAGTCGGAATGACTGGAGGCTACACCTTC.